Listed below are T cell receptor beta chains from one sample, sequenced in a study of PD-1 blockade in classical Hodgkin lymphoma. Sequenced by immunoSEQ multiplex PCR; TCRdb stores in-frame clones only, minus some. The table has under 30,000 clones, around 82% seen once. Sequenced material: peripheral blood mononuclear cells (PBMCs), taken before the second cycle of nivolumab. The source of these receptors is a human donor with classical Hodgkin lymphoma. Each CDR3 is given with its conserved first and last residue. The D gene is left open where the match is weak. Clone size is not always given. Where it is, it says once, few, many or a class for expanded clones.

D | J | V | size | CDR3 | DNA
. | TRBJ1-1 | TRBV11-2 | few | CASRDGNTEAFF | TGTGCCAGCAGGGACGGTAACACTGAAGCTTTCTTT
. | TRBJ2-3 | TRBV11-2 | . | CASSRRAGDTQYF | TGTGCCAGCAGCAGGCGGGCGGGGGATACGCAGTATTTT
TRBD1 | TRBJ1-6 | TRBV4-2 | . | CASSQEFRGRSPLHF | TGTGCCAGCAGCCAAGAATTTAGGGGGCGATCACCCCTCCACTTT
. | TRBJ2-7 | TRBV5-5 | . | CASSFMEGRSYEQYF | TGTGCCAGCAGCTTTATGGAGGGCCGTAGCTACGAGCAGTACTTC
. | TRBJ2-1 | TRBV7-9 | . | CASRGGPNNEQFF | TGTGCCAGCAGGGGCGGACCCAACAATGAGCAGTTCTTC
TRBD2 | TRBJ2-5 | TRBV28 | . | CASSHKRGGVVETQYF | TGTGCCAGCAGCCACAAGCGGGGGGGCGTTGTGGAGACCCAGTACTTC
. | TRBJ1-3 | TRBV9 | . | CASSETGGNTIYF | TGTGCCAGCAGCGAGACAGGTGGAAACACCATATATTTT
TRBD1 | TRBJ2-4 | TRBV18 | . | CASSSSTGGAKNIQYF | TGTGCCAGCTCATCTTCGACAGGGGGCGCCAAAAACATTCAGTACTTC
. | TRBJ2-5 | TRBV28 | . | CASSLYQETQYF | TGTGCCAGCAGCCTGTACCAAGAGACCCAGTACTTC
TRBD1 | TRBJ2-1 | TRBV7-3 | . | CASSLTGGRGNEQFF | TGTGCCAGCAGCTTGACAGGGGGTCGGGGCAATGAGCAGTTCTTC
. | TRBJ1-1 | TRBV28 | . | CASSFRNTEAFF | TGTGCCAGCAGTTTCAGGAACACTGAAGCTTTCTTT
. | TRBJ1-4 | TRBV28 | . | CASRRGDEKLFF | TGTGCCAGCAGAAGAGGGGATGAAAAACTGTTTTTT
. | TRBJ1-6 | TRBV19 | . | CASWDASSYNSPLHF | TGTGCCAGTTGGGACGCGAGCTCCTATAATTCACCCCTCCACTTT
. | TRBJ1-1 | TRBV19 | . | CASSWVDKQDTEAFF | TGTGCCAGTAGTTGGGTGGACAAACAAGACACTGAAGCTTTCTTT
TRBD2 | TRBJ2-1 | TRBV7-2 | . | CASSLVGSGGFF | TGTGCCAGCAGCTTAGTAGGTAGCGGGGGGTTCTTC
. | TRBJ2-3 | TRBV4-3 | . | CASSQGRSLGTDTQYF | TGCGCCAGCAGCCAAGGGCGGAGTCTGGGCACAGATACGCAGTATTTT
TRBD1 | TRBJ2-4 | TRBV10-3 | once | CAISERDRPGQKNIQYF | TGTGCCATCAGTGAGCGGGACCGCCCGGGACAGAAAAACATTCAGTACTTC
. | TRBJ2-2 | TRBV7-9 | . | CASSPPDRSNTGELFF | TGTGCCAGCAGCCCCCCCGACAGGTCGAACACCGGGGAGCTGTTTTTT
TRBD1 | TRBJ2-7 | TRBV12-5 | . | CASGLVSGQGTNEQYF | TGTGCTAGTGGTTTGGTGTCCGGACAGGGGACCAACGAGCAGTACTTC
TRBD2 | TRBJ2-3 | TRBV7-8 | . | CASSFPALVAGVEADTQYF | TGTGCCAGCAGCTTCCCCGCCTTAGTAGCGGGGGTTGAGGCAGATACGCAGTATTTT
. | TRBJ1-1 | TRBV7-8 | . | CASSLKGTWFEAFF | TGTGCCAGCAGCTTAAAGGGGACCTGGTTTGAAGCTTTCTTT
. | TRBJ2-7 | TRBV4-3 | . | CASSQGPSSYEQYF | TGCGCCAGCAGCCAAGGGCCCAGCTCCTACGAGCAGTACTTC
. | TRBJ2-1 | TRBV2 | . | CASSEGGRLSSYNEQFF | TGTGCCAGCAGTGAGGGGGGCCGCCTTTCCTCCTACAATGAGCAGTTCTTC
TRBD2 | TRBJ2-1 | TRBV27 | . | CASTQGTASGGLTHNEQFF | TGTGCCAGCACCCAAGGGACGGCTAGCGGGGGCCTTACGCACAATGAGCAGTTCTTC
. | TRBJ2-7 | TRBV4-3 | . | CASSLNNGPYEQYF | TGCGCCAGCAGCCTGAACAACGGCCCCTACGAGCAGTACTTC
TRBD1 | TRBJ1-2 | TRBV27 | once | CASRGQGGGYTF | TGTGCCAGCAGGGGACAGGGGGGAGGCTACACCTTC
. | TRBJ1-2 | TRBV29-1 | . | CSVVSSSGTYYGYTF | TGCAGCGTTGTAAGTTCAAGTGGGACGTACTATGGCTACACCTTC
. | TRBJ1-1 | TRBV6-5 | . | CASSPTTANTEAFF | TGTGCCAGCAGTCCCACGACGGCGAACACTGAAGCTTTCTTT
TRBD1 | TRBJ2-7 | TRBV4-3 | . | CASSPKVGTVYEQYF | TGCGCCAGCAGCCCAAAAGTCGGGACAGTTTACGAGCAGTACTTC
TRBD2 | TRBJ2-3 | TRBV7-8 | . | CASSLGRGGTDTQYF | TGTGCCAGCAGCTTGGGGCGGGGGGGTACAGATACGCAGTATTTT
. | TRBJ2-7 | TRBV18 | . | CASSHAGTAAYEQYF | TGTGCCAGCTCACATGCCGGGACCGCAGCCTACGAGCAGTACTTC
. | TRBJ1-3 | TRBV7-2 | . | CASSFGGARGNTIYF | TGTGCCAGCAGCTTCGGAGGGGCGAGAGGAAACACCATATATTTT
. | TRBJ2-5 | TRBV7-2 | . | CASSLEGPLHQETQYF | TGTGCCAGCAGCTTAGAGGGACCTTTACACCAAGAGACCCAGTACTTC
TRBD1 | TRBJ2-5 | TRBV28 | once | CASTTGQLRETQYF | TGTGCCAGCACGACAGGGCAACTGAGAGAGACCCAGTACTTC
TRBD2 | TRBJ2-1 | TRBV4-3 | . | CASSQDIASGDPYNEQFF | TGCGCCAGCAGCCAAGATATAGCTAGCGGGGACCCCTACAATGAGCAGTTCTTC
TRBD1 | TRBJ2-7 | TRBV4-1 | . | CASSPPPGQGSYEQYF | TGCGCCAGCAGCCCTCCCCCCGGACAGGGATCCTACGAGCAGTACTTC